Shown below are 16 T cell receptor beta chains from a single sample sequenced in a study of memory CD4+ T cells and cytomegalovirus serostatus. Repertoires were generated with immunoSEQ multiplex PCR, while TCRdb's copy carries only in-frame clones and drops some. The repertoire holds tens of thousands of clones, with approximately 80% as singletons. The sort gate was single viable CD3+CD4+CD8-CD45RO+ cells for memory CD4+ T cells. The sample was memory CD4+ T cells from blood. Receptor source: an adult in good health and CMV-seropositive.

This rearrangement joins TRBV29-1 to TRBJ2-7; 8 nucleotides line up with TRBD1. Germline assignment: CDR1 SQVTM and CDR2 ANQGSEA. Trimming removed 4 bases from V and 2 bases from J; junction bases left unmatched: 1. The CDR3 has 12 amino acids. The CDR3 loop is CSVAGGPYEQYF. CDR3 bases: TGCAGCGTTGCAGGGGGCCCCTACGAGCAGTACTTC.

The J gene is TRBJ2-2, the V gene TRBV7-2; 14 bases match TRBD2. Germline V gene data show CDR1 as SGHTA and CDR2 as FQGNSA. This CDR3 comprises 17 residues. The V and J ends lost 4 bases and 3 bases, in that order; junction bases with no gene match: 4. CDR3 region: CASSYWGLAGDTGELFF. The CDR3, as DNA: TGTGCCAGCAGCTACTGGGGACTAGCGGGAGACACCGGGGAGCTGTTTTTT.

This rearrangement joins TRBV28 to TRBJ1-2, with TRBD1 matching 8 bases. Trimming took 7 bases from V and 5 from J; bases not matched to a gene: 15. This CDR3 has 16 residues. CDR1 MDHEN and CDR2 SYDVKM come from the germline V gene. Written as DNA, the CDR3 is TGTGCCAGCACCTTTTCCTCCTCGGGACAGGAGTATGGCTACACCTTC. Residues: CASTFSSSGQEYGYTF.

This clone was detected only a few times. The chain is built from TRBV4-1 and TRBJ1-6; D is unclear. V was cut by 2 bases and J by 5 bases, with 10 bases left in between. The CDR3 contains 15 residues. Germline V lookup: CDR1 MGHRA, CDR2 YSYEKL. This chain's CDR3 is CASSQMGSHNSPLHF. CDR3 nucleotide sequence: TGCGCCAGCAGCCAAATGGGCAGTCATAATTCACCCCTCCACTTT.

The chain links TRBV5-5 to TRBJ2-7, with 10 bases that match TRBD2. Germline-derived CDR1 and CDR2 are SGHKS and YYEKEE (reference sequence). This CDR3 comprises 16 residues. V shed 0 bases, J shed 4 bases, and the junction held 7 bases outside the gene matches. The CDR3 DNA sequence: TGTGCCAGCAGCTTGGCCCAGCGGGAGGGAGATTACGAGCAGTACTTC. Encoded protein: CASSLAQREGDYEQYF.

The chain has TRBV7-9 and TRBJ2-5; D is undetermined. Germline loops: CDR1 SEHNR, CDR2 FQNEAQ (reference sequence). Trimming pared 0 bases from V and 1 base from J, leaving 9 bases between. The CDR3 is made up of 15 amino acids. The CDR3 loop reads CASSLAGPIQETQYF. CDR3 DNA: TGTGCCAGCAGCTTAGCAGGACCCATCCAAGAGACCCAGTACTTC.

For the CDR3, the DNA is TGTGCCAGTAGTATCAGCACAGATACGCAGTATTTT. It translates to CASSISTDTQYF. This chain joins TRBV19 and TRBJ2-3; the D is unclear. In germline, CDR1 is LNHDA, CDR2 SQIVND (reference sequence). Trimming took 3 bases from V and 0 from J, leaving 1 base between them. This CDR3 spans 12 amino acids. The full variable domain, completed using reference TRBV19 and TRBJ2-3, is DGGITQSPKYLFRKEGQNVTLSCEQNLNHDAMYWYRQDPGQGLRLIYYSQIVNDFQKGDIAEGYSVSREKKESFPLTVTSAQKNPTAFYLCASSISTDTQYFGPGTRLTVL.

The chain couples TRBV13 to TRBJ1-2, with a tentative D call TRBD1 (6 bases). This CDR3 is 13 amino acids long. CDR1 and CDR2 (germline): PRHDT, FYEKMQ (reference sequence). Trimming took 3 bases from V and 8 from J, leaving 13 bases between them. The CDR3 protein is CASSFNRVGGYTF. In nucleotides, the CDR3 is TGTGCCAGCAGCTTTAACAGGGTAGGGGGCTACACCTTC.

V gene TRBV6-6 combines with J gene TRBJ2-3, with TRBD2 matching over 13 bases. Germline CDR1 is MNHNY and CDR2 is SVGAGI (reference sequence). The J segment lost 4 bases and the V segment lost 5 bases, leaving 6 bases of the junction unmatched. The CDR3 sequence is 16 residues long. For the CDR3, the DNA is TGTGCCAGCAGTCCCGTACTAGCGGGAGGGTCAGATACGCAGTATTTT. As protein: CASSPVLAGGSDTQYF.

In its sample, this clone was seen a few times. V and J are TRBV19 and TRBJ1-2; D is unclear. The CDR3 sequence is 14 residues long. Germline CDR1 LNHDA, CDR2 SQIVND (reference sequence). With 3 bases removed from V and 7 bases from J, the gap between germline ends came to 15 bases. In DNA form, the CDR3 reads TGTGCCAGTAGTATGATGACGTCCCTATCTGGCTACACCTTC. The encoded protein is CASSMMTSLSGYTF.

The genes are TRBV28 and TRBJ1-4; 8 nucleotides align to TRBD1. The length of the CDR3 is 17 residues. Germline values: CDR1 MDHEN, CDR2 SYDVKM. After removal of 4 bases from V and 4 bases from J, the junction contained 11 bases not matched to a gene. CDR3 DNA sequence: TGTGCCAGCAGTTCAGCTAAGGGGACAGGCCTTAATGAAAAACTGTTTTTT. It translates to CASSSAKGTGLNEKLFF. Full variable domain (rest looked up from reference TRBV28 and TRBJ1-4): DVKVTQSSRYLVKRTGEKVFLECVQDMDHENMFWYRQDPGLGLRLIYFSYDVKMKEKGDIPEGYSVSREKKERFSLILESASTNQTSMYLCASSSAKGTGLNEKLFFGSGTQLSVL.

The chain joins TRBV5-1 to TRBJ1-2; 7 positions match TRBD1. Germline assignment: CDR1 SGHRS and CDR2 YFSETQ. The CDR3 is made up of 12 amino acids. The junction had 4 bases not matched to a gene; V was cut back by 2 bases and J by 9 bases. The CDR3 protein is CASSFTGESYTF. Here the CDR3 DNA reads TGCGCCAGCAGCTTCACAGGGGAAAGCTACACCTTC.

The chain uses TRBV19 and TRBJ1-2; 9 bases align to TRBD1. From germline, CDR1 is LNHDA and CDR2 SQIVND (reference sequence). The CDR3 loop spans 16 amino acids. Unmatched junction bases numbered 10, after V lost 4 bases and J lost 4 bases. CDR3 bases: TGTGCCAGTAGTACCCCGTCGGACAGGGGTGCCTATGGCTACACCTTC. The encoded protein is CASSTPSDRGAYGYTF.

This clone has only a few counts. This rearrangement joins TRBV9 to TRBJ2-3; D may be TRBD1 or TRBD2 (5 bases each). Deletions cut 4 bases from V and 9 bases from J, with 12 bases between. Germline values: CDR1 SGDLS, CDR2 YYNGEE. The CDR3 totals 12 residues. The CDR3 is CASSRLGETQYF. For the CDR3, the DNA is TGTGCCAGCAGCCGCCTAGGGGAGACGCAGTATTTT.

DNA for the CDR3: TGCAGCGTTGAAGGGGGGTTCGGTGGCTACACCTTC. This gives the protein CSVEGGFGGYTF. The chain joins TRBV29-1 to TRBJ1-2; TRBD1 is a possible D gene (5 bases). V was clipped by 1 base and J by 7 bases, with 10 bases between them. CDR1 SQVTM and CDR2 ANQGSEA come from the germline V gene. This CDR3 has 12 amino acids.

The V gene is TRBV6-5, the J gene TRBJ2-1; 11 bases match TRBD2. Germline assignment: CDR1 MNHEY and CDR2 SVGAGI. This CDR3 has 15 amino acids. The J segment lost 7 bases and the V segment lost 5 bases, leaving 7 bases of the junction unmatched. CDR3 DNA: TGTGCCAGCAGTACACTAGCGGGAGTAACAAATGAGCAGTTCTTC. Translating it yields CASSTLAGVTNEQFF.